This TCR beta chain derives from a study of blood T cells in healthy people across ages (dated by TCRdb to 2015 to 2017). Context from the whole study: Template switching captured roughly one uniquely barcoded TCR beta cDNA molecule per two T cells in model experiments. To avoid experimental bias, donors of different ages were distributed randomly across sequencing lanes. Using deep sequencing normalized with unique cDNA molecular identifiers, the study measured how TCR beta repertoire diversity changes with age. For two donors (one aged 18 to 30 and one aged 80 or older), the study analyzed two additional independent replicas of 1 million unique cDNA reads from the same blood draw. The donors were divided into four age groups: young (average roughly 17 years), middle-aged (almost 40), aged (about 61) and long-lived (about 90). What the study reported, not specific to this receptor: Because donor CMV infection status was unknown, age-related changes in expanded clonotypes were potentially confounded. As age increased, observed TCR beta diversity per million T cells dropped in a roughly linear way, and a significant reduction was already evident by age 40. Total diversity estimates from one million sequenced T cells were considered lower bounds and underestimates. The long-lived group showed more naive CD4+ T cells, fewer expanded clones and increased TCR diversity than the aged group, suggesting age selection. There was a strong correlation between observed TCR beta diversity and the percentage of naive T cells measured by flow cytometry. Bulk unsorted PBMC profiling prevented conclusive comparison of naive and antigen-experienced compartments.

CDR1 is given as DFQATT and CDR2 as SNEGSKA, both from the germline V gene (reference sequence). V is shortened by 4 bases, J by 1 base, and the region joining them spans 26 bases. The CDR3 starts with the cysteine, ends with the phenylalanine, and has 18 residues. Of all the DNA, just the CDR3 is kept, 54 bases in frame from base 1. Donors were approximately 42 systemically healthy Caucasian individuals from Russia aged roughly 6 to 95 years. Each donor gave 8 to 10 milliliters of peripheral blood, drawn into EDTA-treated Vacutainer tubes. Ficoll-Paque density-gradient centrifugation was used to isolate PBMCs, with at least 6 million per sample. Total RNA was extracted from PBMCs with Trizol reagent, with at least 6 micrograms obtained per sample. The percentages of naive CD45RAhigh/CD27high T cells were determined by flow cytometry on a PBMC aliquot from every donor. Only a few counts were recorded for this clonotype. What this receptor recognizes is not known. Base-call qualities are not available, and no considerably larger clone is one nucleotide away.

The library was prepared using 5' RACE. Sequenced using an Illumina HiSeq 2500. A second 7 to 11 cycle PCR used a sample-barcoded 5' primer and a J-beta primer mix. A unique molecular identifier was introduced onto each TCR beta cDNA molecule by a template-switch 5' adaptor carrying 12 random nucleotides. Each sample yielded at least 2.5 million CDR3-containing paired-end reads. All of the RNA was converted into first-strand cDNA using the Mint cDNA synthesis kit, with a TRBC-specific oligonucleotide serving as the primer. Following uracil-DNA glycosylase treatment, a first 18-cycle PCR with universal primers M1SS and BC2_uni_R was performed on all cDNA. The original pipeline was this. For normalization, 1 million high-quality reads were randomly selected from each sample, with every read carrying a distinct molecular identifier. Instead of being binned into consensus sequences, reads with shared molecular identifiers were discarded. CDR3 identification, clonotype clustering and error correction used MiTCR with a Q25 quality threshold and the strictest error-elimination algorithm. A nonparametric unseen species model with Euler transformation was used to estimate a lower bound on total TCR beta diversity. The raw public data were reprocessed by TCRdb itself: fastp quality trimming at Q25, MiXCR clonotype calling, in-frame beta chains only. Rows with one shared CDR3 protein collapse into an entry with the most common genes and DNA. Clone size and V and J calls follow TCRdb, not the original study. In all, the sample holds about 1,800,000 distinct CDR3 sequences, and about 28% of those were seen once. Of the sample, more than 6% is held by the ten largest clones.

The specimen was blood. The chain links TRBV20-1 with TRBJ2-7, with the D gene uncertain. The source of this sequence is a woman in her twenties or thirties in good health. The nucleotides read TGCAGTGCTATAACGGGCCGAAAGAAGCGAATGAGGTCCTACGAGCAGTACTTC. Translated, it reads CSAITGRKKRMRSYEQYF.